The 30 T cell receptor beta chains given below trace back to one sample, sequenced in a study of T cells in Graves' hyperthyroidism and ophthalmopathy. Researchers took RNA transcripts and amplified the TCR beta CDR3 regions from them. First-round RT-PCR of the TCR CDR3 relied on the HTBI primer set. TCRdb re-called the multiplex PCR reads through MiXCR, storing one row per CDR3 protein. The table has about 590,000 distinct CDR3 sequences, more than 15% seen once. Sequenced: blood. The receptors were sampled from a woman in her twenties or thirties with Graves' hyperthyroidism.

The sample holds many counts of this clonotype. The J gene is TRBJ1-1, the V gene TRBV12-3 or TRBV12-4; weak D call: TRBD1 (6 bases). Trimming pared 3 bases from V and 5 bases from J, leaving 10 bases between. This CDR3 has 13 residues. CDR3 DNA: TGTGCCAGCAGTTTCAGGGGTCGGACTGAAGCTTTCTTT. Translated: CASSFRGRTEAFF.

This clonotype was seen only a few times. The gene calls are TRBV20-1 and TRBJ1-2; 8 bases are a match to TRBD1. Trimming removed 5 bases from V and 5 bases from J; junction bases left unmatched: 10. Germline V lookup: CDR1 DFQATT, CDR2 SNEGSKA (reference sequence). The CDR3 contains 14 residues. This chain's CDR3 is CSASWTGLGYGYTF. CDR3 DNA: TGCAGTGCTTCTTGGACAGGGCTGGGGTATGGCTACACCTTC.

The V gene is TRBV10-3, the J gene TRBJ2-7; 10 bases map to TRBD1. V shed 3 bases, J shed 7 bases, and the junction held 12 bases outside the gene matches. The germline gives CDR1 ENHRY, CDR2 SYGVKD. The CDR3 contains 16 residues. CDR3 loop: CAISDADRGPWNEQYF. The CDR3 bases are TGTGCCATCAGTGACGCAGACAGGGGGCCGTGGAATGAGCAGTACTTC.

This clonotype showed up many times. V gene TRBV12-3 or TRBV12-4 combines with J gene TRBJ1-3; D call uncertain. Trimming took 3 bases from V and 0 from J, leaving 9 bases between them. This CDR3 contains 15 residues. The CDR3 region is CASSFGERSGNTIYF. The CDR3 DNA follows: TGTGCCAGCAGTTTTGGAGAACGCTCTGGAAACACCATATATTTT.

This clonotype was observed many times. CDR3 DNA: TGCGCCAGCAGCTGGGGGGACGTGGGGAATGAGCAGTTCTTC. It encodes CASSWGDVGNEQFF. J is TRBJ2-1 and V is TRBV5-1; maybe TRBD2 (6 bases). The CDR3 sequence is 14 residues long. Germline loops: CDR1 SGHRS, CDR2 YFSETQ. Trimming cost V 3 bases and J 7 bases, with 14 bases left between them.

This chain uses TRBV12-3 or TRBV12-4 with TRBJ2-2; a possible D gene is TRBD2 (6 bases). Trimming removed 3 bases from V and 6 bases from J, with 17 bases in between. The CDR3 is made up of 16 amino acids. The CDR3 protein is CASSFIPGVVSGELFF. The CDR3 DNA reads TGTGCCAGCAGTTTTATTCCGGGAGTAGTCTCCGGGGAGCTGTTTTTT.

The rearrangement links TRBV5-1 to TRBJ2-7; TRBD2 matches 8 bases. Trimming took 4 bases from V and 3 from J; bases not matched to a gene: 6. Germline assignment: CDR1 SGHRS and CDR2 YFSETQ. This CDR3 is built from 14 residues. CDR3 region: CASSLTSGNYEQYF. CDR3 in DNA: TGCGCCAGCAGCCTTACTAGCGGCAACTACGAGCAGTACTTC.

This clonotype has a count of ten or more. This rearrangement joins TRBV7-3 to TRBJ2-3, with 9 bases aligning to TRBD1. V lost 5 bases and J lost 0; bases outside the gene matches: 9. The CDR3 is 17 residues long. Germline V gene lookup returns CDR1 SGHTA and CDR2 FQGTGA. The chain's CDR3 is CASSKTGQGVSTDTQYF. Here the CDR3 DNA reads TGTGCCAGCAGCAAAACGGGACAGGGAGTTAGCACAGATACGCAGTATTTT.

V is TRBV5-1 and J is TRBJ2-1, with D perhaps TRBD2 (6 bases). The V end was cut by 2 bases, the J end by 7 bases, with 16 bases between. CDR3 length equals 15 residues. The germline CDR1 and CDR2 sequences are SGHRS and YFSETQ. The CDR3 loop is CASSLRLVGLNEQFF. The CDR3 DNA sequence: TGCGCCAGCAGCTTACGACTAGTTGGTTTGAATGAGCAGTTCTTC.

This rearrangement joins TRBV19 to TRBJ2-1; 9 bases line up with TRBD2. Germline V gives CDR1 LNHDA, CDR2 SQIVND (reference sequence). V lost 10 bases to trimming and J lost 7 bases; unmatched junction nucleotides: 11. This CDR3 is built from 14 residues. For the CDR3, the DNA is TGTGCCACTAGACGTAGCGGGAGCGGAAATGAGCAGTTCTTC. Its translation: CATRRSGSGNEQFF. The whole variable domain, remainder taken from reference TRBV19 and TRBJ2-1, is DGGITQSPKYLFRKEGQNVTLSCEQNLNHDAMYWYRQDPGQGLRLIYYSQIVNDFQKGDIAEGYSVSREKKESFPLTVTSAQKNPTAFYLCATRRSGSGNEQFFGPGTRLTVL.

This clonotype was counted many times. The rearrangement uses TRBV5-1 and TRBJ2-7, with 8 nucleotides matching TRBD2. The CDR3 loop spans 14 amino acids. Germline CDR1 SGHRS, CDR2 YFSETQ. With 4 bases clipped from V and 3 bases from J, the junction kept 6 bases outside the gene matches. In nucleotides, the CDR3 is TGCGCCAGCAGCCAACTAGCGGAAAACTACGAGCAGTACTTC. It specifies CASSQLAENYEQYF. The variable domain in full, with the rest retrieved from reference TRBV5-1 and TRBJ2-7, is KAGVTQTPRYLIKTRGQQVTLSCSPISGHRSVSWYQQTPGQGLQFLFEYFSETQRNKGNFPGRFSGRQFSNSRSEMNVSTLELGDSALYLCASSQLAENYEQYFGPGTRLTVT.

This clonotype was recorded many times. The J gene is TRBJ2-7, the V gene TRBV7-2, with D possibly TRBD2 on 6 matching bases. CDR1 is SGHTA, CDR2 FQGNSA, per germline. Trimming stripped 1 base from V and 1 base from J, with 11 bases between. The CDR3 consists of 15 residues. The CDR3 sequence: CASSLGGRPSYEQYF. The CDR3 DNA is TGTGCCAGCAGCTTAGGGGGGAGGCCTTCCTACGAGCAGTACTTC. The full variable domain, in which reference TRBV7-2 and TRBJ2-7 provide the parts outside the CDR3, is GAGVSQSPSNKVTEKGKDVELRCDPISGHTALYWYRQSLGQGLEFLIYFQGNSAPDKSGLPSDRFSAERTGGSVSTLTIQRTQQEDSAVYLCASSLGGRPSYEQYFGPGTRLTVT.

The rearrangement joins TRBV4-1 to TRBJ1-3; 7 bases map to TRBD1. The germline V gene has CDR1 MGHRA and CDR2 YSYEKL. J gave up 3 bases and V 3 bases, and 5 bases lay outside the gene matches. The CDR3 is made up of 15 amino acids. Written as DNA, the CDR3 is TGCGCCAGCAGCCAGCCCAGGGGGTATGGAAACACCATATATTTT. This sequence encodes CASSQPRGYGNTIYF.

This clonotype came up many times. The chain uses TRBV29-1 and TRBJ2-7; D unclear. CDR3 length: 13 residues. Germline CDR1 and CDR2: SQVTM and ANQGSEA. Trimming cost V 4 bases and J 6 bases, with 16 bases left between them. As DNA, the CDR3 is TGCAGCGTTGCCCAGAACAGAGTTTCCGAGCAGTACTTC. Its protein product is CSVAQNRVSEQYF.

This clonotype appeared many times. The V and J genes are TRBV11-2 and TRBJ2-3, with unresolved D. Trimming took 7 bases from V and 3 from J, leaving 8 bases between them. Per germline, CDR1 SGHAT and CDR2 FQNNGV. This CDR3 is built from 12 residues. The CDR3 nucleotides are TGTGCCAGCACCTTCGGTACAGATACGCAGTATTTT. It yields the protein CASTFGTDTQYF.

This clonotype was counted ten times or more. The chain uses TRBV12-3 or TRBV12-4 and TRBJ2-7; 8 bases line up with TRBD2. V shed 2 bases, J shed 5 bases, and the junction held 2 bases outside the gene matches. This CDR3 region has 13 residues. The CDR3 is CASSLSREDEQYF. CDR3 nucleotide sequence: TGTGCCAGCAGTTTATCGCGGGAGGACGAGCAGTACTTC.

The chain links TRBV19 to TRBJ2-3, with unresolved D. Germline V lookup: CDR1 LNHDA, CDR2 SQIVND (reference sequence). Trimming took off 4 bases at V and 2 bases at J, with 16 bases between the two ends. The CDR3 is 16 amino acids. The CDR3 spells CASSTLVRLATDTQYF. The CDR3 DNA sequence: TGTGCCAGTAGTACCCTAGTGAGGCTGGCCACAGATACGCAGTATTTT.

The table lists this clonotype with many counts. CDR3 region: CASTRDMNTEAFF. Here the CDR3 DNA reads TGTGCCAGCACTAGGGACATGAACACTGAAGCTTTCTTT. The chain links TRBV7-2 to TRBJ1-1, with D perhaps matching TRBD1 (6 bases). Trimming stripped 7 bases from V and 0 bases from J, with 9 bases between. From germline, CDR1 is SGHTA and CDR2 FQGNSA. The CDR3 covers 13 residues.

Here the CDR3 reads CASSARRVSHLSSTDTQYF. The CDR3 nucleotides are TGTGCCAGCAGCGCCAGGAGGGTTTCCCACCTTTCTAGCACAGATACGCAGTATTTT. V and J are TRBV11-1 and TRBJ2-3; a weak D match, TRBD2 (6 bases). Trimming removed 5 bases from V and 0 bases from J, with 24 bases in between. This CDR3 is 19 amino acids long. The germline gives CDR1 SGHAT, CDR2 FQDESV (reference sequence).

The chain is built from TRBV7-3 and TRBJ2-7; 12 bases fit TRBD2. CDR3 length: 17 amino acids. V trimming: 5 bases; J trimming: 4 bases; junction bases outside the gene matches: 12. In germline, CDR1 is SGHTA, CDR2 FQGTGA. This chain's CDR3 is CASSPNGASGRGYEQYF. The CDR3 DNA reads TGTGCCAGCAGCCCCAACGGGGCTAGCGGGAGGGGGTACGAGCAGTACTTC.

This clonotype was detected only a few times. V is TRBV30 and J is TRBJ1-3; D is unclear. Deletions cut 5 bases from V and 0 bases from J, with 11 bases between. The CDR3 has 14 amino acids. Per the germline V gene, CDR1 is GTSNPN and CDR2 is SVGIG (reference sequence). CDR3 loop: CAWGRRSSGNTIYF. CDR3 nucleotides: TGTGCCTGGGGGAGAAGAAGCTCTGGAAACACCATATATTTT. Filled out from reference TRBV30 and TRBJ1-3, the complete variable domain reads SQTIHQWPATLVQPVGSPLSLECTVEGTSNPNLYWYRQAAGRGLQLLFYSVGIGQISSEVPQNLSASRPQDRQFILSSKKLLLSDSGFYLCAWGRRSSGNTIYFGEGSWLTVV.

The chain is built from TRBV25-1 and TRBJ1-5, with D maybe TRBD1 (5 bases). Germline CDR1 and CDR2: MGHDK and SYGVNS. This CDR3 spans 12 amino acids. Trimming pared 9 bases from V and 4 bases from J, leaving 10 bases between. This chain's CDR3 is CASQGTNQPQHF. CDR3 coding DNA: TGTGCCAGTCAGGGTACTAATCAGCCCCAGCATTTT.

This clonotype was counted ten times or more. This chain uses TRBV7-2 with TRBJ1-5; D is uncertain. The CDR3 consists of 16 residues. CDR1 SGHTA and CDR2 FQGNSA come from the germline V gene. Trimming removed 2 bases from V and 3 bases from J, with 14 bases in between. The CDR3 DNA reads as TGTGCCAGCAGCTTATGGGCGCCCGGGAACAATCAGCCCCAGCATTTT. Protein sequence: CASSLWAPGNNQPQHF.

This clonotype was recorded at least ten times. This sequence joins TRBV5-1 and TRBJ2-3; TRBD2 aligns across 8 bases. With V trimmed by 0 bases and J by 3 bases, 9 bases remained unmatched. The CDR3 totals 17 residues. Germline V gene lookup returns CDR1 SGHRS and CDR2 YFSETQ. As DNA, the CDR3 is TGCGCCAGCAGCTTGGCGGGAGCGGGAGAGGGTACAGATACGCAGTATTTT. Protein: CASSLAGAGEGTDTQYF.

About this clonotype: This may be a read error: a much more frequent sequence differs by one nucleotide. The chain links TRBV15 to TRBJ2-1, with 8 bases aligning to TRBD2. Germline assignment: CDR1 LNHNV and CDR2 YYDKDF (reference sequence). CDR3 size: 15 residues. The DNA of the CDR3 is TGTGCCACCAGCACCCGAGCGGGAGTGGGCGGTGAGCAGTCCTTC. This encodes CATSTRAGVGGEQSF.

The chain recombines TRBV6-5 with TRBJ2-2, with 9 nucleotides matching TRBD1. V gave up 0 bases and J gave up 7 bases; unmatched junction bases: 3. Germline loops: CDR1 MNHEY, CDR2 SVGAGI. The CDR3 contains 15 residues. CDR3 DNA sequence: TGTGCCAGCAGTTACTCGTTGGGACAGGGCGGGGAGCTGTTTTTT. Translation: CASSYSLGQGGELFF.

This clonotype was recorded at least ten times. The V gene is TRBV5-1, the J gene TRBJ2-1; no clear D gene. Germline V gene lookup returns CDR1 SGHRS and CDR2 YFSETQ. Between the trimmed V and J ends, which lost 4 bases and 7 bases, there was a span of 9 bases. The CDR3 extends over 12 amino acids. This chain's CDR3 is CASSLFQNEQFF. CDR3 bases: TGCGCCAGCAGCCTCTTTCAGAATGAGCAGTTCTTC.

V and J are TRBV7-9 and TRBJ2-5; a possible D gene is TRBD1 (5 bases). The CDR3 runs 15 residues. Trimming took off 2 bases at V and 5 bases at J, with 15 bases between the two ends. Germline loops: CDR1 SEHNR, CDR2 FQNEAQ (reference sequence). The CDR3 is CASSLFLRQLETQYF. CDR3 bases: TGTGCCAGCAGCTTATTTCTGAGACAGCTTGAGACCCAGTACTTC.

V and J are TRBV5-5 and TRBJ1-5; D possibly corresponds to TRBD1 (6 bases). Between the trimmed V and J ends, which lost 4 bases and 3 bases, there was a span of 17 bases. The germline V gene has CDR1 SGHKS and CDR2 YYEKEE (reference sequence). CDR3 size: 16 residues. CDR3 protein: CASSPGDTVPNQPQHF. For the CDR3, the DNA is TGTGCCAGCAGCCCCGGGGACACCGTTCCCAATCAGCCCCAGCATTTT. Combining the CDR3 with reference TRBV5-5 and TRBJ1-5 gives the whole variable domain DAGVTQSPTHLIKTRGQQVTLRCSPISGHKSVSWYQQVLGQGPQFIFQYYEKEERGRGNFPDRFSARQFPNYSSELNVNALLLGDSALYLCASSPGDTVPNQPQHFGDGTRLSIL.

This clonotype has at least ten counts. The V and J genes are TRBV12-3 or TRBV12-4 and TRBJ2-7; D perhaps matches TRBD1 (5 bases). V was cut by 3 bases and J by 3 bases, with 15 bases left in between. This CDR3 is 15 amino acids long. This CDR3 is CASSFRSGSLYEQYF. The CDR3 DNA follows: TGTGCCAGCAGTTTTAGGTCAGGGTCCCTCTACGAGCAGTACTTC.